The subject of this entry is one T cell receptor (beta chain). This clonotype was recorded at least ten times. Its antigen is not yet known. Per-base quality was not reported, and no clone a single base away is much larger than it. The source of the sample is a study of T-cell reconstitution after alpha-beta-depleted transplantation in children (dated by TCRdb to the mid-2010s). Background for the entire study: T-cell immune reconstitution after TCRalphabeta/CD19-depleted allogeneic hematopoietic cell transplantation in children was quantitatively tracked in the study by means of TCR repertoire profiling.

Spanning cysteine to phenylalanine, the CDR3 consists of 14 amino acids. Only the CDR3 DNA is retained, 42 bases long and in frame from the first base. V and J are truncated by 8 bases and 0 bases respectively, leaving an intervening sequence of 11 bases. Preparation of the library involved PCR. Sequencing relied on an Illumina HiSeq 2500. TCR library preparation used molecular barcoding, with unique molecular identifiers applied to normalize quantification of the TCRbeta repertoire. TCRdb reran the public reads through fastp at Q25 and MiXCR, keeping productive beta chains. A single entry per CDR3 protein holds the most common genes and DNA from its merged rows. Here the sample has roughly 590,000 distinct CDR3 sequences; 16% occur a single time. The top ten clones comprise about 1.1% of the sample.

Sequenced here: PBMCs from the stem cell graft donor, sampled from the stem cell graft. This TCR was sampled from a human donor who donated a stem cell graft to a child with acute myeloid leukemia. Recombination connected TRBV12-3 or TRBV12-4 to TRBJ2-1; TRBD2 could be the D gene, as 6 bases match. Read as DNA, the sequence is TGTGCCAGCTTGGGAGGTCCCTCCTACAATGAGCAGTTCTTC. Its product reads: CASLGGPSYNEQFF.